This T cell receptor (beta chain) was sequenced during a study of T cell repertoires in cytomegalovirus infection. This clonotype was observed many times. Antigen unknown. TCRdb used MiXCR to reprocess the reads, holding one entry per CDR3 protein. The data contain more than 90,000 distinct CDR3 sequences, around 10% of them singletons. V was clipped by 0 bases and J by 4 bases, with 13 bases between them. This CDR3 has 15 residues. Germline loops: CDR1 MNHEY, CDR2 SVGAGI. V gene TRBV6-5 combines with J gene TRBJ2-7, with D maybe TRBD1 (5 bases). Sequencing was done on a sample of PBMCs, sequenced either directly or after in vitro stimulation (not recorded which). This sequence originates from a human donor in good health (CMV status not recorded). Some clones in this sample may be carry-over from other donors' samples. The DNA for the CDR3 is TGTGCCAGCAGTTACTCCAGGGCGAAGGGTTACGAGCAGTACTTC. Amino acid sequence: CASSYSRAKGYEQYF.